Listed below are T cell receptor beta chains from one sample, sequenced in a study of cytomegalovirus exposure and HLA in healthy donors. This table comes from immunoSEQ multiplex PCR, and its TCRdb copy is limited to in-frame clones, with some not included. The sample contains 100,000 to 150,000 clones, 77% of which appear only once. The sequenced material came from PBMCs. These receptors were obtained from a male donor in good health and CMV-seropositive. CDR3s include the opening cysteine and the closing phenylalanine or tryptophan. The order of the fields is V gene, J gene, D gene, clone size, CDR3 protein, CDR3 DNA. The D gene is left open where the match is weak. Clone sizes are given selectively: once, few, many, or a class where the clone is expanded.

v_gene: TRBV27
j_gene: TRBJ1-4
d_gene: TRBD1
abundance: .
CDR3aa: CASSMDRVREKLFF
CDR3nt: TGTGCCAGCAGTATGGACAGGGTCCGCGAAAAACTGTTTTTT

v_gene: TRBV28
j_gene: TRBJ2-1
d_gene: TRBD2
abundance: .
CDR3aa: CASSPSTSVNEQFF
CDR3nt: TGTGCCAGCAGTCCATCGACTAGCGTCAATGAGCAGTTCTTC

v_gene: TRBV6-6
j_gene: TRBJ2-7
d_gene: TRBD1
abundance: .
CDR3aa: CASSLKQGGEQYF
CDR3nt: TGTGCCAGCAGTTTGAAACAGGGGGGCGAGCAGTACTTC

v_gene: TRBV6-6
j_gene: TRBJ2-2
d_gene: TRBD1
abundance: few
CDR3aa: CASTMRTGGTGELFF
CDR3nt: TGTGCCAGCACTATGAGGACAGGGGGCACCGGGGAGCTGTTTTTT

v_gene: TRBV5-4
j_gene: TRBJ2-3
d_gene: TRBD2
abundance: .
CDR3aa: CASSTGTSGGLGTQYF
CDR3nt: TGTGCCAGCAGCACTGGGACTAGCGGGGGGCTGGGGACGCAGTATTTT

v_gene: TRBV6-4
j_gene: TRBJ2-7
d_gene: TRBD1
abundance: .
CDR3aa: CASSGFGTGQTYEQYF
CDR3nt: TGTGCCAGCAGTGGTTTCGGGACAGGGCAAACCTACGAGCAGTACTTC

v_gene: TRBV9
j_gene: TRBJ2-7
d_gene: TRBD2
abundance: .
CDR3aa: CASSVAAGDYEQYF
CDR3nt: TGTGCCAGCAGCGTAGCCGCGGGAGACTACGAGCAGTACTTC

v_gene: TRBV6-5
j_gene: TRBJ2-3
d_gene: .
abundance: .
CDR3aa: CASSQGLWNTDTQYF
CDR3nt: TGTGCCAGCAGTCAGGGACTCTGGAACACAGATACGCAGTATTTT

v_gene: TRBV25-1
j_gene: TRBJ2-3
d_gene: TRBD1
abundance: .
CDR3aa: CASSGDRGPTDTQYF
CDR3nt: TGTGCCAGCAGTGGTGACAGGGGGCCCACAGATACGCAGTATTTT

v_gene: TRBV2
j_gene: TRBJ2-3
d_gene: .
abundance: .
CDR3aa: CASNRRAPDTQYF
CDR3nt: TGTGCCAGCAATAGGAGGGCCCCAGATACGCAGTATTTT

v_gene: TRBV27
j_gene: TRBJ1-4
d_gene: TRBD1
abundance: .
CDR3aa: CASRPGTDLSGKLFF
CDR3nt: TGTGCCAGCAGACCCGGGACAGACCTTTCGGGAAAACTGTTTTTT

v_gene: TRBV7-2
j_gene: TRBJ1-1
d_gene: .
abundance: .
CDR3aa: CASSSVRATEAFF
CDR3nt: TGTGCCAGCAGCTCCGTGAGGGCCACTGAAGCTTTCTTT

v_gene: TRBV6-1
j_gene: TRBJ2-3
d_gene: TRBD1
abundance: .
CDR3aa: CASSAGTGGTDTQYF
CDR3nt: TGTGCCAGCAGTGCGGGGACAGGGGGCACAGATACGCAGTATTTT

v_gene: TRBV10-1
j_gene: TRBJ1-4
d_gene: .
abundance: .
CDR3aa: CASLRNYSLRRTNEKLFF
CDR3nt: TGCGCCAGCCTCCGCAATTACAGTTTACGCCGAACTAATGAAAAACTGTTTTTT

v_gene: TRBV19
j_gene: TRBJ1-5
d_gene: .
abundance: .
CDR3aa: CASRLDNQPQHF
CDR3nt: TGTGCCAGTAGACTCGACAATCAGCCCCAGCATTTT

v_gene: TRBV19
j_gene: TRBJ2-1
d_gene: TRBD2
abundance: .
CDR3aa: CASSRTSGPLYNEQFF
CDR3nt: TGTGCCAGTAGTCGGACTAGCGGACCACTTTACAATGAGCAGTTCTTC

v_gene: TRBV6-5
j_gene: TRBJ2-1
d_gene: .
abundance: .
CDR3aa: CASSHRDYNEQFF
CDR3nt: TGTGCCAGCAGCCACAGGGATTACAATGAGCAGTTCTTC

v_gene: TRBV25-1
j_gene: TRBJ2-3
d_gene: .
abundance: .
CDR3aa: CASSSPREDVTDTQYF
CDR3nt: TGTGCCAGCAGTAGCCCCCGGGAAGATGTCACAGATACGCAGTATTTT

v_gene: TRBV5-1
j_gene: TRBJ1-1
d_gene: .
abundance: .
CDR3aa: CASSLSGGQTEAFF
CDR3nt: TGCGCCAGCAGCTTATCGGGCGGGCAAACTGAAGCTTTCTTT

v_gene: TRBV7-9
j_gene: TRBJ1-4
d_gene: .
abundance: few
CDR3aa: CASSPGAGGEKLFF
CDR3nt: TGTGCCAGCAGCCCCGGTGCGGGGGGTGAAAAACTGTTTTTT

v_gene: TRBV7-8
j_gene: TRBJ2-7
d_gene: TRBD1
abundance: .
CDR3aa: CASSLGLGTAIYKQYF
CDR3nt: TGTGCCAGCAGCTTAGGGCTCGGGACAGCCATCTACAAGCAGTACTTC

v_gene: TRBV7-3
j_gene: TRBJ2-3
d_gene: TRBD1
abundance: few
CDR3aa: CASSLGTGLDTQYF
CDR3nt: TGTGCCAGCAGCTTAGGGACAGGGTTGGATACGCAGTATTTT

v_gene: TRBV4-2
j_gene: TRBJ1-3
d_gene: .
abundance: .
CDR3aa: CASSQEVGNTIYF
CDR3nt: TGTGCCAGCAGCCAGGAGGTTGGAAACACCATATATTTT

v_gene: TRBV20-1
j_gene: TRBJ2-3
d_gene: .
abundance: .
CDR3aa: CSARSADTQYF
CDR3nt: TGCAGTGCTAGATCCGCAGATACGCAGTATTTT

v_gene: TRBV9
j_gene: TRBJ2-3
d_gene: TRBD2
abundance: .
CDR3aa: CASSVASGRLDTQYF
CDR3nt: TGTGCCAGCAGCGTAGCTAGCGGACGTTTGGATACGCAGTATTTT

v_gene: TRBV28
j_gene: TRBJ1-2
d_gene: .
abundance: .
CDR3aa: CASSSGSVSYTF
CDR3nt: TGTGCCAGCAGTTCAGGATCAGTGTCCTACACCTTC

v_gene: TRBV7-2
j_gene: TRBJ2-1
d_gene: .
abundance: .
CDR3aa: CASSVGRRDIEQFF
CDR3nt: TGTGCCAGCAGCGTAGGGCGTCGGGACATCGAGCAGTTCTTC

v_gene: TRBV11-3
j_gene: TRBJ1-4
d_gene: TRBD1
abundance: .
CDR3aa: CASSSEDRPNEKLFF
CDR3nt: TGTGCCAGCAGCTCAGAGGACAGGCCGAATGAAAAACTGTTTTTT

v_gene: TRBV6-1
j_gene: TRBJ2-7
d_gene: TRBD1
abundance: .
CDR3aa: CASSADRRTGNDEQYF
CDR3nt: TGTGCCAGCAGTGCGGATCGAAGGACAGGGAACGACGAGCAGTACTTC

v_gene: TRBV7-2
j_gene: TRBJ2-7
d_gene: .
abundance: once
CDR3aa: CASSLSAGTSYEQYF
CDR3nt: TGTGCCAGCAGCTTATCCGCGGGTACCTCCTACGAGCAGTACTTC

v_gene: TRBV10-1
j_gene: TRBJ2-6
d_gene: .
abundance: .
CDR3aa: CASIPPDNNHSGANVLTF
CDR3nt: TGCGCCAGCATACCCCCCGACAATAACCACTCTGGGGCCAACGTCCTGACTTTC

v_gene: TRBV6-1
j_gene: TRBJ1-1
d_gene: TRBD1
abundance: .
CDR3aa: CASSWGQGANTEAFF
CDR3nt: TGTGCCAGCAGCTGGGGACAGGGGGCGAACACTGAAGCTTTCTTT

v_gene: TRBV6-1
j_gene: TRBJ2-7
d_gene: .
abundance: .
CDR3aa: CASSVRGFAYEQYF
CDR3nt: TGTGCCAGCAGTGTCAGGGGTTTCGCCTACGAGCAGTACTTC

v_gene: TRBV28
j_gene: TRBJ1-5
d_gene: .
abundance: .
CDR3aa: CASSSTESHFRTNQPQHF
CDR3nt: TGTGCCAGCAGCTCAACCGAGTCCCACTTTAGAACTAATCAGCCCCAGCATTTT

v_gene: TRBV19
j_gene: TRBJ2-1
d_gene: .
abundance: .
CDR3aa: CAAGKQYNEQFF
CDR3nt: TGTGCCGCGGGGAAACAATACAATGAGCAGTTCTTC

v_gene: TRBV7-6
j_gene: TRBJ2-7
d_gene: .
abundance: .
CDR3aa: CASSLVSESHSYEQYF
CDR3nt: TGTGCCAGCAGCTTAGTCTCGGAGAGCCACTCCTACGAGCAGTACTTC

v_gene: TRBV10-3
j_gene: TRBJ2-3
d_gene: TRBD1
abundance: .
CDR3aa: CAISADRAADTQYF
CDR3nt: TGTGCCATCAGTGCCGACAGGGCGGCAGATACGCAGTATTTT

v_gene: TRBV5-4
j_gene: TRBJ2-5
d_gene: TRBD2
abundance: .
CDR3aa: CASSDRTSGGGETQYF
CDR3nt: TGTGCCAGCAGCGACCGGACTAGCGGGGGAGGGGAGACCCAGTACTTC

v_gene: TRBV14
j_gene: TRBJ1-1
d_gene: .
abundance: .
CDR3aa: CASSPDRPTEAFF
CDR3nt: TGTGCCAGCAGCCCCGACAGGCCCACTGAAGCTTTCTTT

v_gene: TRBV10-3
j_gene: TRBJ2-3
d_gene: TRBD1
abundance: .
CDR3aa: CAIRDRTSTDTQYF
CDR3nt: TGTGCCATCAGGGACAGGACTAGCACAGATACGCAGTATTTT

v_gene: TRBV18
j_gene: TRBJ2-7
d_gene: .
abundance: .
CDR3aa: CASSPFQRKQYF
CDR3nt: TGTGCCAGCTCACCATTTCAGAGGAAGCAGTACTTC

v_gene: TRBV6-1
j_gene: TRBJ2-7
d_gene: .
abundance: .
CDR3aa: CASSEVTGNSYEQYF
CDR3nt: TGTGCCAGCAGTGAAGTGACGGGGAACTCCTACGAGCAGTACTTC

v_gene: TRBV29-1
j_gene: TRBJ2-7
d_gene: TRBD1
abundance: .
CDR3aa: CSVVGTGLEQYF
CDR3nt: TGCAGCGTTGTGGGGACAGGGCTCGAGCAGTACTTC

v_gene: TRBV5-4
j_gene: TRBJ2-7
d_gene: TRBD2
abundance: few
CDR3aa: CASRSGTSVYEQYF
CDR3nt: TGTGCCAGCAGATCCGGGACTAGCGTCTACGAGCAGTACTTC

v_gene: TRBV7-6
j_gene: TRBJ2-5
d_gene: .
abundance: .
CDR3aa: CASSSNSGQSDQETQYF
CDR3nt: TGTGCCAGCAGCTCGAATTCTGGACAGAGCGACCAAGAGACCCAGTACTTC

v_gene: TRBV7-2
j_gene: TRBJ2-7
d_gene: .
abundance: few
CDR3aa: CASSLVRGYEQYF
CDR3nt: TGTGCCAGCAGCTTAGTCAGAGGCTACGAGCAGTACTTC

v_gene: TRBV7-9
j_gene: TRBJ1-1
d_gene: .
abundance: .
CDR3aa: CASGINRVGTEAFF
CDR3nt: TGTGCCAGCGGGATAAACAGGGTGGGCACTGAAGCTTTCTTT

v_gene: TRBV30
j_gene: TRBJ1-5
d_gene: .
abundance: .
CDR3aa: CASQSTLRDQPQHF
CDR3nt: TGTGCCTCGCAGAGTACTCTCAGGGATCAGCCCCAGCATTTT

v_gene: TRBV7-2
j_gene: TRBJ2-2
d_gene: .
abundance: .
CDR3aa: CASSLRPGLGYTGELFF
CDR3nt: TGTGCCAGCAGCTTGCGCCCAGGGTTAGGATACACCGGGGAGCTGTTTTTT

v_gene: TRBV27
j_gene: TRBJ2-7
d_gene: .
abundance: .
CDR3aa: CASSLWALSPSIGQYF
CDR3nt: TGTGCCAGCAGTTTGTGGGCGCTTTCCCCGTCGATCGGGCAGTACTTC

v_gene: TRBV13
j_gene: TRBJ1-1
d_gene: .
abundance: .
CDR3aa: CASGTFQNTEAFF
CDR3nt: TGTGCCAGCGGCACGTTTCAGAACACTGAAGCTTTCTTT

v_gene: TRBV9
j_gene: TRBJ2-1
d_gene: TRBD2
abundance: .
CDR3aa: CASSGLPELAGFNEQFF
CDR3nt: TGTGCCAGCAGCGGACTGCCGGAACTAGCGGGGTTCAATGAGCAGTTCTTC

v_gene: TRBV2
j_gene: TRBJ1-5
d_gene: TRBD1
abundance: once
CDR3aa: CASSAGRGRLGQPQHF
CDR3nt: TGTGCCAGCAGTGCGGGCAGGGGGCGTTTAGGTCAGCCCCAGCATTTT

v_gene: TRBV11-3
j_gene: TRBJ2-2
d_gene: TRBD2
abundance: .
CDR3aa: CASSPSSGIGGELFF
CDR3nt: TGTGCCAGCAGCCCCTCTAGCGGGATCGGCGGGGAGCTGTTTTTT

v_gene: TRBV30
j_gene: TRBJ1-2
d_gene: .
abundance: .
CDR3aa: CAWSVPAPTVIYGYTF
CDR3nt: TGTGCCTGGAGTGTACCCGCCCCGACAGTTATCTATGGCTACACCTTC

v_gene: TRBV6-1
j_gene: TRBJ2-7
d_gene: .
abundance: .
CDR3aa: CASSFQGGPYEQYF
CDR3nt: TGTGCCAGCAGTTTTCAGGGGGGCCCCTACGAGCAGTACTTC

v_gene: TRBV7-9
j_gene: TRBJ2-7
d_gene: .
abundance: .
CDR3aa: CASSPSPGQYF
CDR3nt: TGTGCCAGCAGCCCTTCCCCCGGGCAGTACTTC